This TCR beta chain was captured in a study of cytomegalovirus exposure and HLA in healthy donors. Whole-study findings and limits: Earlier findings revealed that most TCR beta V segments proved productive either about 90% or about 30% of the time.

The CDR3 runs 15 residues. V was clipped by 0 bases and J by 0 bases, with 6 bases between them. Germline V gives CDR1 SGHNT, CDR2 YENEEA. The PCR employed 60 Vbeta primers together with 13 Jbeta primers. The assay was immunoSEQ multiplex PCR, and TCRdb's table has in-frame clones only and misses some. The top ten hold about 4% of the sample, which has more than 95,000 clones, about 74% seen once. This clone was seen a single time. Its antigen is as yet unknown. The rearrangement links TRBV11-3 to TRBJ1-3; no definite D call. The sample was PBMCs. This receptor was identified in a woman aged 45-59 years in good health and CMV-seropositive. CDR3 bases: TGTGCCAGCAGCTTAGATGGGAGCTCTGGAAACACCATATATTTT. It codes for CASSLDGSSGNTIYF.